This T cell receptor beta chain was recovered during a study of T cell repertoires in cytomegalovirus infection. At the level of the study: Indications of both CMV infection and matching HLA type were provided by public TCR beta signatures. The study's findings and limits: Identification of carriers of CMV plus the relevant HLA was performed using cumulative public TCR beta family frequency.

Germline V gene lookup returns CDR1 MGHDK and CDR2 SYGVNS. Trimming took 5 bases from V and 8 from J; bases not matched to a gene: 2. The CDR3 runs to 14 residues. TCRdb re-called the reads through MiXCR, storing one row per CDR3 protein. The data contain a few hundred thousand distinct CDR3 sequences, almost 40% of them singletons. In its sample, this clonotype was seen a few times. The antigen is undetermined. This specimen was cultured PBMCs, taken from culture after CMV antigen stimulation. This TCR came from a human donor in good health (CMV status not recorded). Some clones in this sample may be carry-over from other donors' samples. This rearrangement joins TRBV25-1 to TRBJ2-1, with 14 bases matching TRBD2. The CDR3 reads CASSPTSGGDEQFF. The CDR3 nucleotides are TGTGCCAGCAGTCCGACTAGCGGGGGGGATGAGCAGTTCTTC. Full variable domain (missing parts from reference TRBV25-1 and TRBJ2-1): EADIYQTPRYLVIGTGKKITLECSQTMGHDKMYWYQQDPGMELHLIHYSYGVNSTEKGDLSSESTVSRIRTEHFPLTLESARPSHTSQYLCASSPTSGGDEQFFGPGTRLTVL.